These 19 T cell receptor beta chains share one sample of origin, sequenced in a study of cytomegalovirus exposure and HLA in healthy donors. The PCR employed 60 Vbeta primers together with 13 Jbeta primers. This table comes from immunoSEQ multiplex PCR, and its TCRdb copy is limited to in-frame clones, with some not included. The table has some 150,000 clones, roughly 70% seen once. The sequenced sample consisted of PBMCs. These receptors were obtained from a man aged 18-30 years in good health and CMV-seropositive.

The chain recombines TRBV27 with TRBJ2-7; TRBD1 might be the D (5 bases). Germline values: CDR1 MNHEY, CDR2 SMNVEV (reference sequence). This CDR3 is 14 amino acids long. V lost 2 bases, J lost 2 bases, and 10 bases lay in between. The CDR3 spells CASSLKSGPYEQYF. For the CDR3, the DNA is TGTGCCAGCAGTTTAAAGTCAGGGCCCTACGAGCAGTACTTC.

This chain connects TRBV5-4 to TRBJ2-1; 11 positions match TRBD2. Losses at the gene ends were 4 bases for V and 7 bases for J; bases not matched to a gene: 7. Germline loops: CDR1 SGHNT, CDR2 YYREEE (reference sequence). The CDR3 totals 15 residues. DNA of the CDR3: TGTGCCAGCAGCAAAATAGCGGGAGGGTCGAATGAGCAGTTCTTC. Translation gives CASSKIAGGSNEQFF. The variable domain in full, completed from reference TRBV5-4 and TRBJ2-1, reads ETGVTQSPTHLIKTRGQQVTLRCSSQSGHNTVSWYQQALGQGPQFIFQYYREEENGRGNFPPRFSGLQFPNYSSELNVNALELDDSALYLCASSKIAGGSNEQFFGPGTRLTVL.

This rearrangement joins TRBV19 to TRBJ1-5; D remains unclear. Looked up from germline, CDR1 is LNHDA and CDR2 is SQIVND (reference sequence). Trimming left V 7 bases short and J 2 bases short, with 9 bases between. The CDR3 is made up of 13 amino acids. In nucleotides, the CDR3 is TGTGCCAGTAACCAGAACCGCAATCAGCCCCAGCATTTT. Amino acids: CASNQNRNQPQHF.

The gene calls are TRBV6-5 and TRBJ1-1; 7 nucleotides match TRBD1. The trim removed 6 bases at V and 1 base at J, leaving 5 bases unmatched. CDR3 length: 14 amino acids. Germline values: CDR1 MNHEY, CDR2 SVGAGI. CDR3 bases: TGTGCCAGCAGACCGAGACAGGGGAACACTGAAGCTTTCTTT. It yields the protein CASRPRQGNTEAFF.

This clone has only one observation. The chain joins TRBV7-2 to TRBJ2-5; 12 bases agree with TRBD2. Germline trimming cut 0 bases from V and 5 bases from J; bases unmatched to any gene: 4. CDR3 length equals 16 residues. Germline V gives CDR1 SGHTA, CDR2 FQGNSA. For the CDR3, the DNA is TGTGCCAGCAGCTTAGCGTCTAGCGGGAGGGGGGAGACCCAGTACTTC. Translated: CASSLASSGRGETQYF.

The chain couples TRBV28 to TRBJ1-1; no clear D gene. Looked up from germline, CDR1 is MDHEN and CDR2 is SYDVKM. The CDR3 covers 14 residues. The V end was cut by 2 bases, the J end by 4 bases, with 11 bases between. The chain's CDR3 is CASSLRPPGTEAFF. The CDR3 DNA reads TGTGCCAGCAGTTTAAGGCCTCCGGGCACTGAAGCTTTCTTT.

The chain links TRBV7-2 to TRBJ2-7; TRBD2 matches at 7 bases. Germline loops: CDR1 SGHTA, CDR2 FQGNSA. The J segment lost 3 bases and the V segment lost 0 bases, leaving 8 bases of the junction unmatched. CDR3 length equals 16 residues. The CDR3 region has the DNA TGTGCCAGCAGCTTAGCGCTTCAGGGAGGGAACTACGAGCAGTACTTC. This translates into CASSLALQGGNYEQYF.

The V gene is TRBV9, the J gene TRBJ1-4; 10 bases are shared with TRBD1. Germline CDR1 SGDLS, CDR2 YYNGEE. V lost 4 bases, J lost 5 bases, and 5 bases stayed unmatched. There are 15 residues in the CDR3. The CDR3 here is CASSLWTGGNEKLFF. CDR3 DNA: TGTGCCAGCAGCCTCTGGACAGGGGGGAATGAAAAACTGTTTTTT.

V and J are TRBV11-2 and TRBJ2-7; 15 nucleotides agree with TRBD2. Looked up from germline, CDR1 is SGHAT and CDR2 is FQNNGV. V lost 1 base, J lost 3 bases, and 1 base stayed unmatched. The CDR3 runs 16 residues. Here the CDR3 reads CASSLGGLAGGYEQYF. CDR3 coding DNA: TGTGCCAGCAGCTTAGGGGGACTAGCGGGAGGCTACGAGCAGTACTTC.

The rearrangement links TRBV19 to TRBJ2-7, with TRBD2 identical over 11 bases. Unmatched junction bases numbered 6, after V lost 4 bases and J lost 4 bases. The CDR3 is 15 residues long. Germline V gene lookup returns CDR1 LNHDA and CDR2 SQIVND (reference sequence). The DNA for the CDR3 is TGTGCCAGTAGTAGATTAGCGGGAGGGATATACGAGCAGTACTTC. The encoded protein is CASSRLAGGIYEQYF.

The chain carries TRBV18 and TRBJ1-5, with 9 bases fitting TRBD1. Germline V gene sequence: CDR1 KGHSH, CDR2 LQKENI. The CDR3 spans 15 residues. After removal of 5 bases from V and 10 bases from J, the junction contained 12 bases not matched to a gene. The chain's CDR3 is CASSDETGGLNPQHF. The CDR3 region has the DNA TGTGCCAGCTCAGATGAGACAGGGGGTTTAAATCCCCAGCATTTT.

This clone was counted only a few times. The CDR3 nucleotides are TGCGCCAGCAGCTTGGGTGGAGCGGTGCCCCCCGGGGAGCTGTTTTTT. Encoded protein: CASSLGGAVPPGELFF. The chain recombines TRBV5-1 with TRBJ2-2, with D perhaps matching TRBD2 (5 bases). Trimming took off 0 bases at V and 6 bases at J, with 15 bases between the two ends. CDR1 SGHRS and CDR2 YFSETQ come from the germline V gene. The CDR3 loop spans 16 amino acids.

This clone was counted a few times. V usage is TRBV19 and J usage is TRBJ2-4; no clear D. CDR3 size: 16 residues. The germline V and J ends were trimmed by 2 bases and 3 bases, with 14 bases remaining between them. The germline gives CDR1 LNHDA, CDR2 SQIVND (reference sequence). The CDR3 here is CASSIRPLAGKNIQYF. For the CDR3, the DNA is TGTGCCAGTAGTATACGGCCCCTTGCAGGCAAAAACATTCAGTACTTC.

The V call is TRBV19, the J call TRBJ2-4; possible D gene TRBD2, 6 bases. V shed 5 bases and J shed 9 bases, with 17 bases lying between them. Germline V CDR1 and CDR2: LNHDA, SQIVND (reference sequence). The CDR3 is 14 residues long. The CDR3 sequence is CASSSQGGRGIQYF. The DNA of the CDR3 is TGTGCCAGTAGTTCCCAGGGCGGGCGGGGCATTCAGTACTTC. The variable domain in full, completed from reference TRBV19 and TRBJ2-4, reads DGGITQSPKYLFRKEGQNVTLSCEQNLNHDAMYWYRQDPGQGLRLIYYSQIVNDFQKGDIAEGYSVSREKKESFPLTVTSAQKNPTAFYLCASSSQGGRGIQYFGAGTRLSVL.

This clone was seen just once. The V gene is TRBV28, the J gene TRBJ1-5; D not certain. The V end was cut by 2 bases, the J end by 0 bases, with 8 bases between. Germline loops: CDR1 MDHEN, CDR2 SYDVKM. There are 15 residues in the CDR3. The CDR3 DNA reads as TGTGCCAGCAGTTTAGGTCAGATTAGCAATCAGCCCCAGCATTTT. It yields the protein CASSLGQISNQPQHF.

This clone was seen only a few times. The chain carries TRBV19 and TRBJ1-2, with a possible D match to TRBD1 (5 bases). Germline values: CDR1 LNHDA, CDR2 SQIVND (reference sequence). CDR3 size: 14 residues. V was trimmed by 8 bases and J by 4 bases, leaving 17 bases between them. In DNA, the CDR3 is TGTGCCAGTGGGAGTGGAGGGACCGGCTATGGCTACACCTTC. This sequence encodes CASGSGGTGYGYTF. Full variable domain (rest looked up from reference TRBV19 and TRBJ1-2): DGGITQSPKYLFRKEGQNVTLSCEQNLNHDAMYWYRQDPGQGLRLIYYSQIVNDFQKGDIAEGYSVSREKKESFPLTVTSAQKNPTAFYLCASGSGGTGYGYTFGSGTRLTVV.

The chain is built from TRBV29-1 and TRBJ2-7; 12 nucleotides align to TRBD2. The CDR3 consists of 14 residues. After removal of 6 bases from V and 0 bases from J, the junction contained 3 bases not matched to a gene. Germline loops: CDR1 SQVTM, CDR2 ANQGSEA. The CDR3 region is CSVGLAGTSYEQYF. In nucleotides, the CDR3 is TGCAGCGTCGGACTAGCGGGGACCTCCTACGAGCAGTACTTC.

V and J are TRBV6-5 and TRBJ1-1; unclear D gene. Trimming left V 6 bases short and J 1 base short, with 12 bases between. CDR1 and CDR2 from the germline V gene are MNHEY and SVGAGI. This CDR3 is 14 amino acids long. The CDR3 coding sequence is TGTGCCAGCAGATCCCTAGGCGGGAACACTGAAGCTTTCTTT. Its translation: CASRSLGGNTEAFF.

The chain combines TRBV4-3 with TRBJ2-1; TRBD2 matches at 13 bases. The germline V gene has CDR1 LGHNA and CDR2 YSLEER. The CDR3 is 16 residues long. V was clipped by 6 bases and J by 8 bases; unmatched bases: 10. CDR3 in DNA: TGCGCCAGCAGGCTCGGACTAGCGGGAGAATTTTATGAGCAGTTCTTC. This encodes CASRLGLAGEFYEQFF.